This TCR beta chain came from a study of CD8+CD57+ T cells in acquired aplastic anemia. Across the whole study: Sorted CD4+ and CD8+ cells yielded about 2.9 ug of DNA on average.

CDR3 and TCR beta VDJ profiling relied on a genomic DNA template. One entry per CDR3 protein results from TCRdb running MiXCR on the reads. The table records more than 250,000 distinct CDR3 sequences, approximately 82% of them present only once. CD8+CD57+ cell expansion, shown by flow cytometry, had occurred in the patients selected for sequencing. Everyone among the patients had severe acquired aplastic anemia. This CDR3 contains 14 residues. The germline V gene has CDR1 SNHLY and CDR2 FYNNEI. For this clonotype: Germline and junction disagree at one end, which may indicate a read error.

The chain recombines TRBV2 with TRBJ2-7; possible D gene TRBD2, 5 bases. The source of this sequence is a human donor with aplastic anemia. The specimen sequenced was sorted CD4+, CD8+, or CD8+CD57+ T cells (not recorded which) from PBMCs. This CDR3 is CASSDGEIHEQFFF. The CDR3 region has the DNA TGTGCCAGCAGTGACGGGGAGATCCATGAGCAGTTCTTCTTC. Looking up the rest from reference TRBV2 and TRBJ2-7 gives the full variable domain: EPEVTQTPSHQVTQMGQEVILRCVPISNHLYFYWYRQILGQKVEFLVSFYNNEISEKSEIFDDQFSVERPDGSNFTLKIRSTKLEDSAMYFCASSDGEIHEQFFFGPGTRLTVT.